The source of this T cell receptor (beta chain) is a study of blood T cells in healthy people across ages. Whole-study findings and limits: Underestimates were what the diversity estimates from one million T cells were considered to be.

Germline V gene data show CDR1 as LGHNA and CDR2 as YNFKEQ. Trimming stripped 0 bases from V and 2 bases from J, with 10 bases between. This CDR3 spans 15 amino acids. Combining a sample-barcoded 5' primer with a J-beta primer mix, a second PCR ran for about 7 to 12 cycles. One entry per CDR3 protein results from TCRdb running MiXCR on the 5' RACE reads. The table has over 950,000 distinct CDR3 sequences, roughly two fifths seen once; the top ten hold around 14%. Total RNA, at least 5.5 micrograms per sample, was extracted from PBMCs. As for this clonotype: The antigen is undetermined.

This clonotype originated in a young man in good health. The chain recombines TRBV4-2 with TRBJ1-1, with D unclear. Specimen: blood. The CDR3 nucleotides read TGTGCCAGCAGCCAAGAAAGGTCAACCAACACTGAAGCTTTCTTT. This codes for CASSQERSTNTEAFF.